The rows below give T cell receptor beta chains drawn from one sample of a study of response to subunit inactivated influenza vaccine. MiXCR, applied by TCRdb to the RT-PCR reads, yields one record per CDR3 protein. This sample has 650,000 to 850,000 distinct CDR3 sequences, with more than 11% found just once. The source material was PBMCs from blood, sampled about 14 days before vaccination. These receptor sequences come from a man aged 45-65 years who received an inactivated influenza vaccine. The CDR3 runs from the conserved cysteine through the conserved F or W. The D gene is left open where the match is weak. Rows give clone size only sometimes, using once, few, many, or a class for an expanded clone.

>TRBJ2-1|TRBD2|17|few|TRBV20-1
CSANPSGGPNDYNEQFF
TGCAGTGCCAATCCCAGCGGGGGGCCTAACGATTACAATGAGCAGTTCTTC
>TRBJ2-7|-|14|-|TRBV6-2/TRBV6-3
CASSYSGATYEQYF
TGTGCCAGCAGTTACTCTGGGGCCACCTACGAGCAGTACTTC
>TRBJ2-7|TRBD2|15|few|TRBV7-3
CASSLNAGGRSEQYF
TGTGCCAGCAGCTTAAATGCGGGGGGGAGGAGCGAGCAGTACTTC
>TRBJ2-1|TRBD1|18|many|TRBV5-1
CASSLIPGTGPVGNEQFF
TGCGCCAGCAGCTTGATTCCCGGGACAGGGCCTGTGGGAAATGAGCAGTTCTTC
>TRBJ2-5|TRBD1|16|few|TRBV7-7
CASSTSGTGVFGAQYF
TGTGCCAGCAGCACTTCCGGGACAGGGGTATTCGGGGCCCAGTACTTC
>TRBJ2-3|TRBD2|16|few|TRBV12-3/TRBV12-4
CASSPWTSGITDTQYF
TGTGCCAGCAGTCCATGGACTAGCGGCATCACAGATACGCAGTATTTT
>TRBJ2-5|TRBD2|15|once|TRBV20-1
CSAHPLAGGQETQYF
TGCAGTGCCCACCCCTTAGCGGGGGGGCAAGAGACCCAGTACTTC
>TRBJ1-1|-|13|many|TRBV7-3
CASSPQGNTEAFF
TGTGCCAGCTCACCACAGGGGAACACTGAAGCTTTCTTT
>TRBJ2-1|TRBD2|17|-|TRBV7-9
CASSSDSTRTRYNEQFF
TGTGCCAGCAGCTCCGACTCGACCAGGACTAGATACAATGAGCAGTTCTTC
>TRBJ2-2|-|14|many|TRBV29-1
CSVENAMNTGELFF
TGCAGCGTTGAAAATGCGATGAACACCGGGGAGCTGTTTTTT
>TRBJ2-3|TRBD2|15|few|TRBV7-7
CASSLAGGQIDTQYF
TGTGCTAGCAGCTTAGCGGGGGGACAAATAGATACGCAGTATTTT
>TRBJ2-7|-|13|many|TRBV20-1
CSAREQNSYEQYF
TGCAGTGCTAGAGAACAGAACTCCTACGAGCAGTACTTC
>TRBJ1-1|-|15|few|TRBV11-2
CASSPNRLPNTEAFF
TGTGCCAGCAGCCCAAACAGGCTTCCGAACACTGAAGCTTTCTTT
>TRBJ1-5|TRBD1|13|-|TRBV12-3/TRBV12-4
CASSTGVRQPQHF
TGTGCCAGCAGTACAGGGGTTCGGCAGCCCCAGCATTTT
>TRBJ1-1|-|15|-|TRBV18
CASSLDQFMNTEAFF
TGTGCCAGCTCACTCGACCAGTTTATGAACACTGAAGCTTTCTTT
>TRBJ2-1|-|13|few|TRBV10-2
CAAAGGAHNEQFF
TGCGCCGCCGCCGGAGGGGCCCACAATGAGCAGTTCTTC
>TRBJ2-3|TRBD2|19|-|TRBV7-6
CASSTGGLARRRYTDTQYF
TGTGCCAGCAGCACAGGGGGACTAGCGAGACGACGATACACAGATACGCAGTATTTT
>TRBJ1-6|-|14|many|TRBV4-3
CASSQGTHNSPLHF
TGCGCCAGCAGCCAAGGAACGCATAATTCACCCCTCCACTTT
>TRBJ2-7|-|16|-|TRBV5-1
CASSLNGQSTSYEQYF
TGCGCCAGCAGCTTAAATGGACAGTCCACCTCCTACGAGCAGTACTTC
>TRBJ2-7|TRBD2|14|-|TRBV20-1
CSGAAGGYPYEQYF
TGCAGTGGTGCAGCGGGAGGCTACCCCTACGAGCAGTACTTC
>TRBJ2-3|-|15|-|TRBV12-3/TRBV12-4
CASRLTGTSTDTQYF
TGTGCCAGCAGGCTAACCGGGACTAGCACAGATACGCAGTATTTT
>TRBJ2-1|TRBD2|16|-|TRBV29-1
CSVEGTSGRARYEQFF
TGCAGCGTGGAAGGGACTAGCGGGAGGGCGCGTTATGAGCAGTTCTTC
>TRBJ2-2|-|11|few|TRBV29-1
CSVVRTGELFF
TGCAGCGTTGTGCGGACCGGGGAGCTGTTTTTT
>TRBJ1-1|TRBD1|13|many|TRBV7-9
CASSLGGTAEAFF
TGTGCCAGCAGCTTAGGTGGGACAGCAGAAGCTTTCTTT
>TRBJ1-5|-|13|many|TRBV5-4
CASSLNREQPQHF
TGTGCCAGCAGCTTGAACAGGGAACAGCCCCAGCATTTT
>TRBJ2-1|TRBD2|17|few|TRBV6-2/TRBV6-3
CASADLLALDSYNEQFF
TGTGCCAGCGCCGACTTACTAGCGCTTGACTCCTACAATGAGCAGTTCTTC
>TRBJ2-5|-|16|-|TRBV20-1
CSARDPSASRSGTQYF
TGCAGTGCTAGAGATCCTTCCGCTAGCAGATCGGGGACCCAGTACTTC
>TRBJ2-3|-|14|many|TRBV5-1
CASSLERAADTQYF
TGCGCCAGCAGCTTGGAGAGGGCGGCAGATACGCAGTATTTT
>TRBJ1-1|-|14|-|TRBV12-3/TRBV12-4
CASSPDRGGTEAFF
TGTGCCAGCAGTCCCGACCGAGGCGGCACTGAAGCTTTCTTT
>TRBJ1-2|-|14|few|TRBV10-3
CAISDGGGSYGYTF
TGTGCCATCAGTGACGGAGGGGGAAGCTATGGCTACACCTTC
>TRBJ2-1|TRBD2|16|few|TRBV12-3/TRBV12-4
CASSFLAGLDPDEQFF
TGTGCCAGCAGTTTCCTAGCGGGACTAGACCCCGATGAGCAGTTCTTC
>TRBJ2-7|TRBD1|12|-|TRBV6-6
CASSPGGWWQYF
TGTGCCAGCAGTCCAGGGGGCTGGTGGCAGTACTTC
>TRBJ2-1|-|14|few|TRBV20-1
CSARDREVDNEQFF
TGCAGTGCCCGCGACAGAGAGGTCGACAATGAGCAGTTCTTC
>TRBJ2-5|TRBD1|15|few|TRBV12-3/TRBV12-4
CASSPRTGAVETQYF
TGTGCCAGCAGTCCAAGGACAGGGGCGGTAGAGACCCAGTACTTC
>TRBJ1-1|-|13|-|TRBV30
CAWRGSPHTEAFF
TGTGCCTGGAGGGGGTCTCCCCACACTGAAGCTTTCTTT
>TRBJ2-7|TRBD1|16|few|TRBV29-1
CSVEAPSGQGLIEQYF
TGCAGCGTTGAAGCCCCCTCGGGACAGGGCTTAATCGAGCAGTACTTC
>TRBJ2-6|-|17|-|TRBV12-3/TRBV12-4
CASSFKFAGPGANVLTF
TGTGCCAGCAGTTTTAAGTTTGCGGGGCCCGGGGCCAACGTCCTGACTTTC
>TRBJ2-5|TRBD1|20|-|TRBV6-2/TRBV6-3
CASSYTPGQGAAGRGETQYF
TGTGCCAGCAGTTACACACCGGGACAGGGGGCGGCGGGGAGGGGAGAGACCCAGTACTTC
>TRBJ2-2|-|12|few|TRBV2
CASSRTDGELFF
TGTGCCAGCAGCCGGACAGACGGGGAGCTGTTTTTT
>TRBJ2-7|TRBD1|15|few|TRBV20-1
CSAGTGIGSPTEQYF
TGCAGTGCAGGGACAGGGATCGGGTCCCCTACGGAGCAGTACTTC
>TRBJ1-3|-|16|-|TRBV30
CAWSYTGTSSGNTIYF
TGTGCCTGGAGTTATACAGGGACTAGTTCTGGAAACACCATATATTTT
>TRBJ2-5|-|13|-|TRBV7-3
CASSWGKQETQYF
TGTGCCAGCAGCTGGGGAAAGCAAGAGACCCAGTACTTC
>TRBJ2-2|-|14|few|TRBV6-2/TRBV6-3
CASSYVRTTGELFF
TGTGCCAGCAGTTATGTTCGGACGACCGGGGAGCTGTTTTTT
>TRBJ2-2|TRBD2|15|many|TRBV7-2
CASSFIGGAIGELFF
TGTGCCAGCAGCTTTATCGGGGGGGCGATCGGGGAGCTGTTTTTT
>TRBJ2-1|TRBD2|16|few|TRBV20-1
CSARDLRGGDYNEQFF
TGCAGTGCTAGAGATCTCCGGGGGGGAGACTACAATGAGCAGTTCTTC
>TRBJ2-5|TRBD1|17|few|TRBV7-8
CASSFRQGNWGQETQYF
TGTGCCAGCAGCTTCCGACAGGGGAACTGGGGCCAAGAGACCCAGTACTTC
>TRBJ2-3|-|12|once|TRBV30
CAWSSLPGTQYF
TGTGCCTGGAGTTCGCTCCCCGGTACGCAGTATTTT
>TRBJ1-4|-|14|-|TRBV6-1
CASRDGSSNEKLFF
TGTGCCAGCAGAGACGGGAGCTCTAATGAAAAACTGTTTTTT